This T cell receptor (beta chain) was recovered during a study of blood T cell repertoires in COVID-19. Produced via immunoSEQ multiplex PCR; TCRdb's table is partial and in-frame only. The table includes approximately 150,000 clones, approximately 85% detected once. The trim removed 4 bases at V and 0 bases at J, leaving 9 bases unmatched. The CDR3 is 18 residues long. Germline CDR1 reads LGHDT; CDR2 reads YNNKEL (reference sequence). This chain links TRBV3-1 (or the pseudogene TRBV3-2) with TRBJ2-6; TRBD1 matches 7 bases. This clonotype was obtained from a man aged 60 to 69 with active or convalescent COVID-19. The sample taken for sequencing was peripheral blood. CDR3 residues: CASSRWTGSSSGANVLTF. For the CDR3, the DNA is TGTGCCAGCAGCCGATGGACAGGATCATCCTCTGGGGCCAACGTCCTGACTTTC.